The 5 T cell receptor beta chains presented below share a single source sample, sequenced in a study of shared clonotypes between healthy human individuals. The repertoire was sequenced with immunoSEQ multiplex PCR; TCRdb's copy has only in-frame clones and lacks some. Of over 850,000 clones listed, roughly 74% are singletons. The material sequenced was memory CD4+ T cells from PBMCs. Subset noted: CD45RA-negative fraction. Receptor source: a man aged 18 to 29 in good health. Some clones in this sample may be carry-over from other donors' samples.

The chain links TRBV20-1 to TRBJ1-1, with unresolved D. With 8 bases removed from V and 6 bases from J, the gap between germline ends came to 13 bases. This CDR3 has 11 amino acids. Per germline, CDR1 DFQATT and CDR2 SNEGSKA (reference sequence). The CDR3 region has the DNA TGCAGTACGGGTCGGCGCGCTGAAGCTTTCTTT. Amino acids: CSTGRRAEAFF.

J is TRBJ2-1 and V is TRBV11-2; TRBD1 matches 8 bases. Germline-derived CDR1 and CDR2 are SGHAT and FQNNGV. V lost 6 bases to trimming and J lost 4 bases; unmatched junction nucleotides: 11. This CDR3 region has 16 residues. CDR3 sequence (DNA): TGTGCCAGCAGTGCCGACAGGGGCCTTTCTTACAATGAGCAGTTCTTC. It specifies CASSADRGLSYNEQFF.

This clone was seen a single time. The CDR3 protein is CASNGRTTLEGYTF. The CDR3 nucleotides are TGTGCCAGCAACGGGAGGACCACTTTGGAGGGCTACACCTTC. The chain combines TRBV5-4 with TRBJ1-2, with D uncertain. The ends were cut back, 6 bases at V and 8 bases at J, with 20 bases in the middle. The CDR3 spans 14 residues. CDR1 is SGHNT, CDR2 YYREEE, per germline (reference sequence). Using reference TRBV5-4 and TRBJ1-2 for the parts outside the CDR3, the full variable domain is ETGVTQSPTHLIKTRGQQVTLRCSSQSGHNTVSWYQQALGQGPQFIFQYYREEENGRGNFPPRFSGLQFPNYSSELNVNALELDDSALYLCASNGRTTLEGYTFGSGTRLTVV.

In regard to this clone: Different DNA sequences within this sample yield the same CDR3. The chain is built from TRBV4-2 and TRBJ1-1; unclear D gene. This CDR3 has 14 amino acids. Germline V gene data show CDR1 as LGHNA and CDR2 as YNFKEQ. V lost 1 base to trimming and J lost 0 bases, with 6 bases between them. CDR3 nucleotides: TGTGCCAGCAGCCAAGGATCCTTGAACACTGAAGCTTTCTTT. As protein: CASSQGSLNTEAFF.

The CDR3 reads CASSLAEGLDIQYF. DNA for the CDR3: TGCGCCAGCAGCTTGGCTGAGGGTTTAGACATTCAGTACTTC. V gene TRBV5-1 combines with J gene TRBJ2-4, with D tentatively TRBD2 (5 bases). CDR3 length equals 14 residues. Germline assignment: CDR1 SGHRS and CDR2 YFSETQ. Trimming stripped 0 bases from V and 8 bases from J, with 12 bases between. Filled out from reference TRBV5-1 and TRBJ2-4, the complete variable domain reads KAGVTQTPRYLIKTRGQQVTLSCSPISGHRSVSWYQQTPGQGLQFLFEYFSETQRNKGNFPGRFSGRQFSNSRSEMNVSTLELGDSALYLCASSLAEGLDIQYFGAGTRLSVL.